Here is one T cell receptor beta chain with its context. Its specificity is unknown. PCR involved 60 Vbeta and 13 Jbeta primers. Produced via immunoSEQ multiplex PCR; TCRdb's table is partial and in-frame only. The sample includes 150,000 to 200,000 clones, roughly 82% of them seen just once. The sample is drawn from a study of cytomegalovirus exposure and HLA in healthy donors. Findings and caveats of the study: It was likely that a cluster of highly shared sequence variants was a sequencing artifact. Cytomegalovirus association was assigned to more than 150 TCR beta chains. In a later analysis, across HLA loci, associated TCR counts were highest for DRB1, lowest for HLA-C. Data from an earlier analysis indicated that most TCR beta V segments were productive either about 87% or about 30% of the time.

The CDR3 consists of 16 residues. Germline lookup yields CDR1 SGHDT and CDR2 YYEEEE. Unmatched junction bases numbered 11, after V lost 2 bases and J lost 4 bases. The TCR comes from a man aged 40-55 years in good health and CMV-seronegative. The chain combines TRBV5-6 with TRBJ2-7; 8 bases are shared with TRBD1. The sample consisted of PBMCs. The DNA for the CDR3 is TGTGCCAGCAGCTTAAGGCTCACCAGGGGGCCATACGAGCAGTACTTC. Protein product: CASSLRLTRGPYEQYF.